This TCR beta chain derives from a study of shared clonotypes between healthy human individuals. Whole-study findings and limits: Incomplete sequencing of sorted subsets was indicated by rarefaction despite large depth.

Every one of the donors was a Caucasian adult that lived in Nashville, Tennessee. Sequenced by immunoSEQ multiplex PCR; TCRdb stores in-frame clones only, minus some. The sample includes roughly 1,100,000 clones, roughly 80% of them seen just once. Points on this clone: The antigen remains unidentified.

In germline, CDR1 is SNHLY, CDR2 FYNNEI. The CDR3 contains 13 residues. Trimming shortened V by 7 bases and J by 4 bases, and 8 bases separated the two germline ends. The chain combines TRBV2 with TRBJ1-6; D is uncertain. Sequences were obtained from memory CD4+ T cells sorted from blood. Noted subset: CD45RA-negative fraction. The TCR comes from a man between 18 and 35 years old in good health. The CDR3, as DNA: TGTGCCAGCACCGACACTTATAATTCACCCCTCCACTTT. Translating gives CASTDTYNSPLHF.